The 32 T cell receptor beta chains below come from one sample, sequenced in a study of blood T cell repertoires in COVID-19 (dated by TCRdb to about 2020). The library relied on the immunoSEQ multiplex PCR assay. TCRdb limited this immuneACCESS table to in-frame rearrangements with V and J called. A share of clones is missing; checked studies link under half to unresolved V genes, and the rest is unexplained. The sample table records around 170,000 clones; around 80% of these occur just once. The ten biggest clones cover roughly 2.9% of the sample. Specimen: peripheral blood. These receptors originate from a woman aged 55-70 years with acute or convalescent COVID-19.

CDR3 loop: CASSKGQARAEAFF. CDR3 in DNA: TGTGCCAGCAGCAAGGGACAGGCTCGCGCTGAAGCTTTCTTT. The chain recombines TRBV6-2 or TRBV6-3 with TRBJ1-1; TRBD1 matches 8 bases. CDR3 size: 14 residues. The J segment lost 6 bases and the V segment lost 6 bases, leaving 9 bases of the junction unmatched. Germline assignment: CDR1 MNHEY and CDR2 SVGEGT.

The J gene is TRBJ2-2, the V gene TRBV4-3; D may be TRBD2 (6 bases). CDR1 and CDR2 (germline): LGHNA, YSLEER. This CDR3 comprises 15 residues. V dropped 0 bases and J dropped 4 bases, with 9 bases sitting between them. The CDR3 is CASSQDGGITGELFF. DNA for the CDR3: TGCGCCAGCAGCCAAGACGGGGGAATCACCGGGGAGCTGTTTTTT.

The chain carries TRBV18 and TRBJ1-1; weak D call: TRBD1 (6 bases). Trimming removed 2 bases at V and 0 bases at J, with 7 bases between. Germline V gene sequence: CDR1 KGHSH, CDR2 LQKENI. This CDR3 contains 14 residues. Here the CDR3 reads CASSPNRVNTEAFF. CDR3 in DNA: TGTGCCAGCTCACCAAACAGGGTGAACACTGAAGCTTTCTTT.

V and J are TRBV30 and TRBJ2-2; weak D call: TRBD1 (5 bases). V was clipped by 0 bases and J by 5 bases, with 7 bases between them. Germline CDR1 GTSNPN, CDR2 SVGIG (reference sequence). The CDR3 is made up of 13 amino acids. DNA for the CDR3: TGTGCCTGGAGTGTACGGACAACCGGGGAGCTGTTTTTT. It is translated as CAWSVRTTGELFF.

This chain joins TRBV15 and TRBJ1-6, with D unresolved. The CDR3 has 17 residues. Germline-derived CDR1 and CDR2 are LNHNV and YYDKDF (reference sequence). V gave up 0 bases and J gave up 0 bases, with 9 bases separating them. This CDR3 is CATSRDNSLSYNSPLHF. In DNA, the CDR3 is TGTGCCACCAGCAGAGATAACAGTCTCTCCTATAATTCACCCCTCCACTTT.

The genes are TRBV9 and TRBJ2-7, with a tentative D call TRBD1 (5 bases). Germline V gene data show CDR1 as SGDLS and CDR2 as YYNGEE. This CDR3 is built from 14 residues. The V gene lost 3 bases and the J gene lost 4 bases, with 14 bases spanning the gap. The CDR3 here is CASSATVGPYEQYF. The CDR3 DNA reads TGTGCCAGCAGCGCGACAGTAGGACCATACGAGCAGTACTTC.

This rearrangement joins TRBV4-2 to TRBJ2-7, with D possibly being TRBD2 (7 bases). In germline, CDR1 is LGHNA, CDR2 YNFKEQ. The CDR3 contains 16 residues. V was cut by 4 bases and J by 4 bases, with 20 bases left in between. This chain's CDR3 is CASSPAEGGGEYEQYF. The CDR3 bases are TGTGCCAGCAGCCCAGCCGAGGGGGGGGGCGAATACGAGCAGTACTTC.

This chain uses TRBV6-5 with TRBJ2-3; 10 bases are shared with TRBD2. Germline values: CDR1 MNHEY, CDR2 SVGAGI. This CDR3 is 15 amino acids long. V lost 4 bases and J lost 4; bases outside the gene matches: 5. The CDR3 loop reads CASSLVAGGPDTQYF. As DNA, the CDR3 is TGTGCCAGCAGTTTGGTAGCGGGGGGCCCAGATACGCAGTATTTT.

This chain links TRBV5-4 with TRBJ2-7; D is perhaps TRBD2 (6 bases). The CDR3 covers 15 residues. Between the trimmed V and J ends, which lost 0 bases and 4 bases, there was a span of 14 bases. Germline CDR1 SGHNT, CDR2 YYREEE (reference sequence). The CDR3 DNA follows: TGTGCCAGCAGCTTGGATGGGTTCCGGGGGTACGAGCAGTACTTC. This codes for CASSLDGFRGYEQYF.

The chain has TRBV5-1 and TRBJ1-2; possibly TRBD1 for D (6 bases). The CDR3 is 15 amino acids. Between the trimmed V and J ends, which lost 4 bases and 4 bases, there was a span of 17 bases. The germline V gene has CDR1 SGHRS and CDR2 YFSETQ. In DNA form, the CDR3 reads TGCGCCAGCAGCCAGAGGACAGAAGGGAGCTATGGCTACACCTTC. Its translation: CASSQRTEGSYGYTF.

Note on this clone: At one boundary the junction diverges from the germline segment, which might be a read error. The rearrangement links TRBV7-7 to TRBJ2-3; 8 nucleotides match TRBD2. Looked up from germline, CDR1 is SSHAT and CDR2 is FNYEAQ (reference sequence). The CDR3 extends over 15 amino acids. CDR3 in amino acids: CASSLMRGGTDTQYF. The CDR3 nucleotides are TGTGCTAGCAGCTTAATGCGGGGGGGCACAGATACGCAGTATTTT.

The count of this clone is one. V gene TRBV19 combines with J gene TRBJ2-3; tentative D call: TRBD2 (5 bases). This CDR3 spans 18 amino acids. V shed 5 bases and J shed 2 bases, with 23 bases lying between them. From germline, CDR1 is LNHDA and CDR2 SQIVND (reference sequence). The CDR3 reads CASSPSRGLTRLTDTQYF. The DNA for the CDR3 is TGTGCCAGTAGTCCCAGCCGAGGGCTAACTCGCCTCACAGATACGCAGTATTTT.

This chain uses TRBV28 with TRBJ2-7, with TRBD1 identical over 10 bases. V lost 4 bases and J lost 2; bases outside the gene matches: 5. The CDR3 contains 15 residues. Germline V gene data show CDR1 as MDHEN and CDR2 as SYDVKM. CDR3 bases: TGTGCCAGCAGTTCAGGGGGGACAGGGGCCTACGAGCAGTACTTC. It is translated as CASSSGGTGAYEQYF.

V gene TRBV20-1 combines with J gene TRBJ1-1, with D maybe TRBD1 (6 bases). The CDR3 length is 11 residues. From germline, CDR1 is DFQATT and CDR2 SNEGSKA (reference sequence). CDR3 nucleotides: TGCAGGGGACACACGAACACTGAAGCTTTCTTT. It codes for CRGHTNTEAFF.

The chain joins TRBV7-8 to TRBJ2-1; TRBD1 might be the D (6 bases). Germline CDR1 SGHVS, CDR2 FQNEAQ. The CDR3 is made up of 16 amino acids. V was trimmed by 2 bases and J by 0 bases, leaving 11 bases between them. The CDR3: CASSLLRGFSYNEQFF. The DNA of the CDR3 is TGTGCCAGCAGCTTACTGAGGGGGTTCTCCTACAATGAGCAGTTCTTC.

The V call is TRBV10-3, the J call TRBJ2-7, with 7 positions matching TRBD1. This CDR3 is 14 amino acids long. Germline lookup yields CDR1 ENHRY and CDR2 SYGVKD. V lost 6 bases to trimming and J lost 4 bases; unmatched junction nucleotides: 9. The CDR3 DNA reads as TGTGCCATCAGATTAGGGACAGAGACTTACGAGCAGTACTTC. As protein: CAIRLGTETYEQYF.

There are a few counts of this clone. This chain joins TRBV5-1 and TRBJ2-7; TRBD2 matches at 7 bases. V lost 3 bases and J lost 7; bases outside the gene matches: 7. CDR3 length: 13 amino acids. Germline CDR1 SGHRS, CDR2 YFSETQ. The DNA of the CDR3 is TGCGCCAGCAGCTCCCCGGGAGGTTATGAGCAGTACTTC. Its protein is CASSSPGGYEQYF.

This clone was picked up a small number of times. The chain links TRBV7-8 to TRBJ1-4; 8 bases are a match to TRBD1. The CDR3 sequence is 14 residues long. Germline CDR1 is SGHVS and CDR2 is FQNEAQ. The V segment lost 5 bases and the J segment 8 bases; nucleotides outside the gene matches: 7. The CDR3 nucleotides read TGTGCCAGCAGCCCTCAGGGGGCTGGGGAAAAACTGTTTTTT. It specifies CASSPQGAGEKLFF.

This clone was seen just once. V is TRBV27 and J is TRBJ1-6; tentatively, D is TRBD1 (5 bases). V gave up 4 bases and J gave up 2 bases, with 15 bases separating them. Germline CDR1 is MNHEY and CDR2 is SMNVEV (reference sequence). This CDR3 has 17 residues. The CDR3 loop is CASSSAPGHPYNSPLHF. CDR3 bases: TGTGCCAGCAGTTCAGCCCCTGGACACCCCTATAATTCACCCCTCCACTTT.

The chain employs TRBV5-1 and TRBJ2-7; 9 bases line up with TRBD1. The CDR3 contains 15 residues. Germline V gene sequence: CDR1 SGHRS, CDR2 YFSETQ. V lost 0 bases, J lost 6 bases, and 7 bases stayed unmatched. The CDR3 DNA follows: TGCGCCAGCAGCTTGGGGGACAGGGAAGGTTCCGAGCAGTACTTC. Protein sequence: CASSLGDREGSEQYF.

The genes are TRBV28 and TRBJ1-2; 7 bases match TRBD1. Germline-derived CDR1 and CDR2 are MDHEN and SYDVKM. With 3 bases clipped from V and 7 bases from J, the junction kept 5 bases outside the gene matches. This CDR3 comprises 13 residues. This CDR3 is CASSFRGASGYTF. In DNA, the CDR3 is TGTGCCAGCAGTTTCAGGGGGGCGAGTGGCTACACCTTC.

The V and J genes are TRBV5-1 and TRBJ2-1, with D perhaps TRBD2 (6 bases). Trimming stripped 7 bases from V and 10 bases from J, with 18 bases between. The germline V gene has CDR1 SGHRS and CDR2 YFSETQ. The CDR3 consists of 13 residues. The CDR3 DNA sequence: TGCGCCAGCGTTGGGGGTAACCGGGGGGAGCAGTTCTTC. This encodes CASVGGNRGEQFF.

This chain links TRBV24-1 with TRBJ1-6; TRBD1 is a possible D gene (6 bases). Germline lookup yields CDR1 KGHDR and CDR2 SFDVKD. The CDR3 loop spans 15 amino acids. Trimming removed 11 bases from V and 6 bases from J, with 19 bases in between. Here the CDR3 reads CAIPARTALNSPLHF. Written as DNA, the CDR3 is TGTGCCATCCCGGCTAGGACAGCTCTTAATTCACCCCTCCACTTT.

The J gene is TRBJ2-7, the V gene TRBV30; 7 bases match TRBD1. The CDR3 length is 14 residues. V was clipped by 0 bases and J by 5 bases; unmatched bases: 7. Germline V gene sequence: CDR1 GTSNPN, CDR2 SVGIG (reference sequence). CDR3 residues: CAWSVSYRGNEQYF. The CDR3 DNA reads as TGTGCCTGGAGTGTAAGTTACAGGGGCAACGAGCAGTACTTC. The full variable domain, with the rest looked up from reference TRBV30 and TRBJ2-7, is SQTIHQWPATLVQPVGSPLSLECTVEGTSNPNLYWYRQAAGRGLQLLFYSVGIGQISSEVPQNLSASRPQDRQFILSSKKLLLSDSGFYLCAWSVSYRGNEQYFGPGTRLTVT.

This clone showed up just once. V and J are TRBV9 and TRBJ1-5; perhaps TRBD1 as D (5 bases). Deletions cut 3 bases from V and 0 bases from J, with 22 bases between. CDR1 and CDR2 (germline): SGDLS, YYNGEE. The CDR3 loop spans 19 amino acids. For the CDR3, the DNA is TGTGCCAGCAGCGGAAACAGGAACCTCCCCTATTATAGCAATCAGCCCCAGCATTTT. This encodes CASSGNRNLPYYSNQPQHF.

This clone was detected only once. This chain links TRBV29-1 with TRBJ2-5; no reliable D call. This CDR3 is built from 12 residues. V was cut by 7 bases and J by 5 bases, with 14 bases left in between. The V gene's germline CDR1 is SQVTM and CDR2 ANQGSEA. The CDR3 nucleotides read TGCAGCGCCTCCCCCGTGTCTGAGACCCAGTACTTC. Amino acid sequence: CSASPVSETQYF.

The chain combines TRBV7-2 with TRBJ2-7; 15 bases are a match to TRBD2. This CDR3 has 18 residues. The ends lost 6 bases at V and 4 bases at J; junction bases unmatched: 13. Germline CDR1 reads SGHTA; CDR2 reads FQGNSA. CDR3 nucleotides: TGTGCCAGCAGTTTTACGGGACTAGCGGGGGGTAACAGTTACGAGCAGTACTTC. Its translation: CASSFTGLAGGNSYEQYF.

The rearrangement uses TRBV20-1 and TRBJ2-1; 8 bases are a match to TRBD2. J gave up 10 bases and V 3 bases, and 14 bases lay outside the gene matches. Germline V gives CDR1 DFQATT, CDR2 SNEGSKA (reference sequence). The CDR3 is 15 residues long. CDR3 region: CSASIVSGGRREQFF. DNA of the CDR3: TGCAGTGCTAGTATCGTCAGCGGGGGCCGCCGCGAGCAGTTCTTC.

The chain recombines TRBV5-1 with TRBJ1-6; TRBD1 agrees at 9 bases. The CDR3 loop spans 16 amino acids. Germline trimming cut 0 bases from V and 6 bases from J; bases unmatched to any gene: 4. Germline V lookup: CDR1 SGHRS, CDR2 YFSETQ. CDR3: CASSLDGGQGNSPLHF. In nucleotides, the CDR3 is TGCGCCAGCAGCTTGGATGGGGGACAGGGTAATTCACCCCTCCACTTT.

The chain joins TRBV5-3 to TRBJ2-2; D is possibly TRBD1 (6 bases). TRBV5-3 qualifies as an ORF whose function is uncertain. The CDR3 sequence is 14 residues long. Trimming pared 7 bases from V and 3 bases from J, leaving 13 bases between. This CDR3 reads CARPGDLYTGELFF. The DNA for the CDR3 is TGTGCCAGACCAGGGGATTTGTACACCGGGGAGCTGTTTTTT.

The chain employs TRBV28 and TRBJ1-3; 8 bases map to TRBD1. Trimming removed 7 bases from V and 4 bases from J; junction bases left unmatched: 6. Germline CDR1 and CDR2: MDHEN and SYDVKM. The CDR3 has 14 residues. CDR3 residues: CASTSTGEGNTIYF. The CDR3 nucleotides read TGTGCCAGCACCTCGACAGGGGAAGGAAACACCATATATTTT.

V usage is TRBV18 and J usage is TRBJ1-1, with D maybe TRBD1 (6 bases). The CDR3 is 14 residues long. V was clipped by 2 bases and J by 3 bases, with 10 bases between them. Germline V gene lookup returns CDR1 KGHSH and CDR2 LQKENI. The DNA for the CDR3 is TGTGCCAGCTCACCAGACAGGTTGGACACTGAAGCTTTCTTT. Encoded protein: CASSPDRLDTEAFF.